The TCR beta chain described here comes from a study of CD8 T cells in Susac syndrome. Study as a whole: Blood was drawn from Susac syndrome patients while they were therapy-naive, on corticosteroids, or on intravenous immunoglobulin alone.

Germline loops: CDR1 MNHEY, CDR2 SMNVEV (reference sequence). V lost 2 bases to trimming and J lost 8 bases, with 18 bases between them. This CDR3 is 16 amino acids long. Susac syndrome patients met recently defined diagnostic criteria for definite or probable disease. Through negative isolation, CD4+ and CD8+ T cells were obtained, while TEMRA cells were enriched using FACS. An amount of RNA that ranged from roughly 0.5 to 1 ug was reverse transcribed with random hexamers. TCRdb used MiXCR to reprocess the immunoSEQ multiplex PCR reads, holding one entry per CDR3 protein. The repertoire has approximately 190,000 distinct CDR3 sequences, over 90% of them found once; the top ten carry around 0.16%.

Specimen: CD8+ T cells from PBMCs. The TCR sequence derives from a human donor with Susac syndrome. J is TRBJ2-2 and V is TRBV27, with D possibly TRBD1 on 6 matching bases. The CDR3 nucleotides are TGTGCCAGCAGTTTAGCCGGGACACTTGCTGGGGGGGAGCTGTTTTTT. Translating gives CASSLAGTLAGGELFF.